These 4 T cell receptor beta chains came from one sample sequenced in a study of blood T cell repertoires in COVID-19. Here immunoSEQ multiplex PCR was the method, and the copy in TCRdb shows in-frame clones only, minus some. The sample lists tens of thousands of clones, about 91% occurring once. Sample: peripheral blood. These TCRs come from a man aged 50 to 59 with active COVID-19.

This clone was observed a handful of times. The CDR3 reads CASSRHDRGLIYGYTF. For the CDR3, the DNA is TGTGCCAGCAGCCGACACGACAGGGGGCTTATCTATGGCTACACCTTC. The gene calls are TRBV3-1 (or the pseudogene TRBV3-2) and TRBJ1-2; TRBD1 agrees at 10 bases. CDR1 and CDR2 (germline): LGHDT, YNNKEL (reference sequence). The J segment lost 4 bases and the V segment lost 4 bases, leaving 9 bases of the junction unmatched. The CDR3 sequence is 16 residues long.

The genes are TRBV9 and TRBJ2-1; D not certain. Trimming pared 3 bases from V and 2 bases from J, leaving 6 bases between. CDR1 is SGDLS and CDR2 is YYNGEE in the germline V gene. This CDR3 has 13 amino acids. In DNA form, the CDR3 reads TGTGCCAGCAGCGCCCCCACCTACAATGAGCAGTTCTTC. It encodes CASSAPTYNEQFF.

The rearrangement uses TRBV6-6 and TRBJ1-1, with D hard to call. The V gene's germline CDR1 is MNHNY and CDR2 SVGAGI (reference sequence). The CDR3 totals 12 residues. Trimming left V 8 bases short and J 3 bases short, with 10 bases between. CDR3 nucleotide sequence: TGTGCCAGCGTCCTGAGCGACACTGAAGCTTTCTTT. It encodes CASVLSDTEAFF.

The V gene is TRBV18, the J gene TRBJ2-1; 13 nucleotides align to TRBD2. Germline lookup yields CDR1 KGHSH and CDR2 LQKENI. The CDR3 spans 16 residues. V dropped 5 bases and J dropped 4; count of bases not matched to a gene: 5. This CDR3 reads CASSRLAGGPYNEQFF. CDR3 DNA: TGTGCCAGCTCAAGACTAGCGGGGGGCCCTTACAATGAGCAGTTCTTC. The full variable domain, in which reference TRBV18 and TRBJ2-1 provide the parts outside the CDR3, is NAGVMQNPRHLVRRRGQEARLRCSPMKGHSHVYWYRQLPEEGLKFMVYLQKENIIDESGMPKERFSAEFPKEGPSILRIQQVVRGDSAAYFCASSRLAGGPYNEQFFGPGTRLTVL.